The present T cell receptor beta chain was sequenced within a study of cytomegalovirus exposure and HLA in healthy donors (dated by TCRdb to the late 2010s). Background for the entire study: In an earlier analysis of several hundred of the donors, approximately 260 Gb of sequence data and 90 million to 120 million unique TCR beta sequences from approximately 180 million T cells were reported. About 330 gigabases of sequencing data and about 92 million unique TCR sequences made up an early release that covered under 750 HLA-typed donors. Among the roughly 430 genotyped donors, approximately 76% belonged to the genetic ancestry cluster associated with self-reported Caucasian donors. The study was designed to test whether signatures of past pathogen exposure could be identified by cataloging public T cell receptors. The study used immunosequencing to profile the T cell repertoires of approximately 690 subjects and linked those repertoires to cytomegalovirus serostatus. In addition to the first cohort of around 670 subjects, a separate validation cohort of about 120 different subjects was used. High-throughput TCR immunosequencing, statistical association of individual TCRs with disease status, and machine learning were combined to predict cytomegalovirus infection status. To study patterns of TCR occurrence, a later analysis re-analyzed previously published TCR beta repertoires from 500 to 850 donors and added high-resolution HLA genotyping. The later analysis used no new phenotypic data to find candidate immune exposures, relying instead on TCR beta sequences and their occurrence across donors. To decide whether each TCR beta V gene segment behaved as functional or pseudogenic, an earlier analysis of approximately 590 of the donors relied on high-throughput TCR beta sequencing. Donor age, sex, ethnicity and CMV serostatus were collected together with the repertoire data. Genome-wide SNP genotypes for about three fifths of the roughly 670 donors were used in a later genetic analysis, which treated that subset as a discovery cohort. Every repertoire in the discovery cohort had been generated on one and the same sequencing platform. Both class I and class II loci were covered by HLA typing, at four-digit resolution. The number of typed donors differed by locus: about 629-630 for A, B, C, DRB1 and DQB1; 500 to 550 for DQA1; roughly 600 for DPA1; and around 490 for DPB1. Because of strong linkage in the cohort, roughly 5 DR-DQ haplotypes were treated as single units for association and clustering. Across some 400 genotyped donors of the cohort, an average of about 200,000 unique TCR beta nucleotide sequences per donor were sequenced, and roughly 18% of those sequences were non-productive. Results and caveats for the whole study, not just this receptor: Because HLA typing was missing for some donors at each locus, association tests included only the typed subset. Compared with the 666-donor mean, donors in an Asian-associated ancestry cluster had fewer N-insertions in productive TCRs, according to a later genetic analysis. In the study, about 150 TCR beta chains were listed as associated with cytomegalovirus. Several of the top co-occurrence clusters appeared to be linked to parvovirus B19, influenza, CMV and Epstein-Barr virus, according to a later analysis. In a later analysis, most CMV-associated TCR beta chains were found to appear HLA-restricted, with HLA associations seemingly driven largely by CMV exposure. A later analysis found that HLA-associated TCR beta chains were more clonally expanded and had lower generation probabilities than equally common non-associated chains. When HLA alleles, especially DR and DQ, strongly co-occurred, TCR associations were difficult to assign to individual alleles. According to the authors, the approach could potentially be generalized to other disease states and immunological phenotypes. An earlier analysis of 450 to 750 of the donors showed that most TCR beta V segments appeared in productive rearrangements either about 90% or about 30% of the time, which broadly matched IMGT annotations. Correlated functional status among segregating V segments might reflect linkage disequilibrium, but an unknown experimental factor could not be ruled out. Some IMGT-functional V segments, including TRBV6-2 and TRBV6-3, could not be told apart with the 87-base-pair reads, so those segments were excluded. Cytomegalovirus status was reported to be diagnosed by the classifier with high specificity and sensitivity in both the original and validation cohorts. V-gene and J-gene trimming of TCR beta chains was associated with a missense DCLRE1C variant in a later genetic analysis, and the association was replicated in an independent cohort. While some public TCRs were present in many individuals, most TCR sequences turned up only very rarely across donors. Some 16 rarely observed V segments, including chromosome 9 orphons, were excluded from the earlier analysis of approximately 500 of the donors because counts were too low. A further reported finding was that TCR beta sequences accurately predicted the HLA-A and HLA-B alleles for most subjects in the first cohort. For the cohort, immune exposure information was limited to CMV serostatus. Three of the identified cytomegalovirus-associated TCR beta chains were confirmed in vitro to be specific for cytomegalovirus antigens. Roughly uniform sequencing depth across donors was assumed in presence/absence analyses, although this assumption may not hold. In a later analysis, TCR association rates were found to vary across HLA loci, with the most associated TCRs seen for DRB1 alleles and the fewest for HLA-C alleles. A group of highly shared sequence variants was considered likely to be a technical artifact of the sequencing pipeline. Only TCR beta chains were sequenced in this cohort, and the absence of alpha or paired-chain data limited detectable features. In a later analysis, 16,951 TCR beta sequences were associated with specific HLA alleles at a false discovery rate of 0.05.

Receptors were amplified or captured by the immunoSEQ multiplex PCR assay. The multiplex PCR relied on a mix of 60 forward primers for TCR Vbeta segments and 13 reverse primers for TCR Jbeta segments. Amplification of the CDR3 region of rearranged TCR beta genes was performed with a multiplex PCR assay on genomic DNA. The amplified TCR beta libraries were sequenced on the Illumina HiSeq System as 87-base-pair reads. Per the authors' processing: Across the 500 to 850 repertoires, a later analysis counted roughly 84 million unique TCR beta chains, approximately 12 million of which were shared by at least two donors. Raw reads were error-corrected and collapsed into unique sequences with a nearest-neighbor algorithm that merged closely related sequences to remove PCR and sequencing errors. V, D and J gene segments were assigned by aligning CDR3 sequences to IMGT reference sequences. For a sequence to be retained, a match of at least six nucleotides was required to both a V gene segment and a J gene segment. Rearrangements were classified as productive when the CDR3 lacked stop codons and remained in frame with V and J, and all other rearrangements were classified as non-productive. Following IMGT convention, CDR3 was defined as the stretch from the second conserved V-encoded cysteine up to the conserved J-encoded phenylalanine. In an earlier analysis of around 540 of the donors, sequences lacking an unambiguous match to a single V gene segment were excluded. An earlier analysis of roughly 590 of the donors called V segments functional above 56.7% productive rearrangements and segregating when the between-donor standard deviation exceeded 5%. A statistical classification framework was built to diagnose cytomegalovirus status from the catalog of TCR beta chain sequences. In a later analysis, V and J genes were assigned by comparing TCR nucleotide sequences against IMGT/GENE-DB human TR gene sequences. The TCRdist pipeline was used in a later analysis to assign CDR3 sequences and most-parsimonious VDJ recombination scenarios. In a later analysis, each TCR beta chain was defined by its CDR3 amino acid sequence together with its V-gene family, and reads without a unique V-gene family were excluded. In a later analysis, 450 to 600 highly shared, low-generation-probability nucleotide sequences were removed to address suspected cross-contamination and a sequencing artifact. For each public chain, a later analysis derived a clonal expansion index from normalized ranks of inferred template counts within each repertoire. In a later analysis, generation probabilities were computed using a VDJ recombination model fitted to out-of-frame rearrangements, and the results were checked against IGoR. In a later analysis, TCR-TCR, TCR-HLA and TCR-CMV co-occurrence was scored with hypergeometric tests, and a repertoire-size bias correction was applied to TCR pairs. To estimate false discovery rates, a later analysis permuted the HLA or CMV assignments 20 times. In a later analysis, co-occurring TCRs were grouped using DBSCAN, with TCRdist sequence similarity added in when clustering inside HLA-allele-positive subsets. Co-occurrence clustering excluded repertoires with fewer than 30,000 or more than 120,000 public chains, plus five with anomalous nucleotide sharing. TCRdb carries this immuneACCESS record with in-frame sequences only. Its versions omit some clonotypes, under half of them owing to an unresolved V gene in the studies checked, with the rest unexplained. V, J and clone size are taken as reported in that table, and D and trimming were inferred from the DNA itself. The sample records about 150,000 clones, around 79% of which are singletons. 6.3% of the sample is taken by the ten largest.

The germline V gene gives CDR1 as MDHEN and CDR2 as SYDVKM. Trimming removed 8 bases from V and 4 bases from J, leaving 12 bases between the germline ends. Counted from cysteine to phenylalanine, this CDR3 has 13 amino acids. Of all the DNA, just the CDR3 is kept, 39 bases in frame from base 1. The cohort consisted of 666 healthy bone marrow donors. At the time of sampling, every cohort member was nominally healthy, though immune exposures that went unrecorded were likely present. The donor tested CMV seropositive, placing the donor among the 250 to 350 seropositive members of the cohort. Every donor gave a peripheral blood sample, and the peripheral blood mononuclear cells from that sample were used for TCR beta sequencing. Genomic DNA was extracted from the blood cell samples with the Qiagen DNeasy Blood Extraction Kit. On this clone itself: Its antigen is unknown. Per-base quality was not reported, and no clone a single base away is much larger than it.

Sequenced material: PBMCs. The V gene is TRBV28 and the J gene is TRBJ1-5, and possibly TRBD1, on 5 matching bases. This TCR was recovered from a man aged 50 to 60 in good health and CMV-seropositive. CDR3 protein: CASGRQTNQPQHF. In nucleotide form, the sequence is TGTGCCAGCGGAAGACAGACTAATCAGCCCCAGCATTTT.